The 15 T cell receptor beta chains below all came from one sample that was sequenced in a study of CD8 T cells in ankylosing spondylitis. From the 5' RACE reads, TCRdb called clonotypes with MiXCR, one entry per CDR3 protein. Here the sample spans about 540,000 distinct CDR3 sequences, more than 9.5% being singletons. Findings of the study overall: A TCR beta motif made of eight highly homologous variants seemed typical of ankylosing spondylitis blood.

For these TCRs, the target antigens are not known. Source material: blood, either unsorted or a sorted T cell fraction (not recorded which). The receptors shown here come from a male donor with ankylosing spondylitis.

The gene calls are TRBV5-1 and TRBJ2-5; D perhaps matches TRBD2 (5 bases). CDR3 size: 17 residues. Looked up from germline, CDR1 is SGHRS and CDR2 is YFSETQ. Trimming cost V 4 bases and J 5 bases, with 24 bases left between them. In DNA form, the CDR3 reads TGCGCCAGCAGCCCTAACCCGAGGGCTAAGGGTGGCGAGACCCAGTACTTC. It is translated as CASSPNPRAKGGETQYF.

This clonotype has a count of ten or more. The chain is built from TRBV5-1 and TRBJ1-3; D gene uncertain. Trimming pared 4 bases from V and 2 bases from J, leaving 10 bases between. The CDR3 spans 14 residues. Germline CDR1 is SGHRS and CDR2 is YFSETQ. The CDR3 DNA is TGCGCCAGCAGCCAAACGAACGCTGGAAACACCATATATTTT. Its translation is CASSQTNAGNTIYF.

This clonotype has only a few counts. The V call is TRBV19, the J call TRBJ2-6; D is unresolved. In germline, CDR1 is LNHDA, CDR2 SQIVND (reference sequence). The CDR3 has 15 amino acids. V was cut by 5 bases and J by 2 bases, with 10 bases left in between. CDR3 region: CASSPEETGANVLTF. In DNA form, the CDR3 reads TGTGCCAGTAGTCCCGAGGAAACTGGGGCCAACGTCCTGACTTTC.

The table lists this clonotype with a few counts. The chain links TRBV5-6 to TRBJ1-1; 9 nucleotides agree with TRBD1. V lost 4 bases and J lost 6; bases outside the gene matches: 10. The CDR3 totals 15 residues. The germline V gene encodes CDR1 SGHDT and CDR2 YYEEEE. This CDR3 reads CASSQAGGQGPEAFF. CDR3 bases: TGTGCCAGCAGCCAAGCCGGGGGACAGGGCCCTGAAGCTTTCTTT. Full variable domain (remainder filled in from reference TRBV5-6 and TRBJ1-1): DAGVTQSPTHLIKTRGQQVTLRCSPKSGHDTVSWYQQALGQGPQFIFQYYEEEERQRGNFPDRFSGHQFPNYSSELNVNALLLGDSALYLCASSQAGGQGPEAFFGQGTRLTVV.

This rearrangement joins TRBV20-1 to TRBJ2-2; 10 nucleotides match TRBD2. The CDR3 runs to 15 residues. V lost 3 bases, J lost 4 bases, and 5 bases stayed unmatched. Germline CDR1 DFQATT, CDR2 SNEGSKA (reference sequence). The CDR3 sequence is CSARPSGRVTGELFF. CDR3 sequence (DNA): TGCAGTGCTAGGCCTAGCGGGAGAGTCACCGGGGAGCTGTTTTTT.

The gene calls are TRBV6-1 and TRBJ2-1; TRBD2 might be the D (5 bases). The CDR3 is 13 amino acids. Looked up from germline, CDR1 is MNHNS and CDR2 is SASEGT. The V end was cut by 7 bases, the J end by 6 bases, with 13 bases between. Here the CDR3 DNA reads TGTGCCAGCACCGGCGGGTTCTTCAATGAGCAGTTCTTC. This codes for CASTGGFFNEQFF.

Written as DNA, the CDR3 is TGTGCCACCAGTGACGGGGACTTCCGGGCCGTGGCAGATACGCAGTATTTT. It yields the protein CATSDGDFRAVADTQYF. V gene TRBV24-1 combines with J gene TRBJ2-3; maybe TRBD2 (6 bases). Germline V gene lookup returns CDR1 KGHDR and CDR2 SFDVKD. The ends were cut back, 4 bases at V and 4 bases at J, with 20 bases in the middle. The CDR3 extends over 17 amino acids.

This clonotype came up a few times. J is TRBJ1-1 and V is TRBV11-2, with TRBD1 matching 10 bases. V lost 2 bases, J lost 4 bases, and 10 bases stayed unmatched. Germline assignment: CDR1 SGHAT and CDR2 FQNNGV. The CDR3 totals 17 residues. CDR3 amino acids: CASSLLGTGEMGTEAFF. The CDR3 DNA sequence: TGTGCCAGCAGCTTATTAGGGACAGGGGAAATGGGCACTGAAGCTTTCTTT.

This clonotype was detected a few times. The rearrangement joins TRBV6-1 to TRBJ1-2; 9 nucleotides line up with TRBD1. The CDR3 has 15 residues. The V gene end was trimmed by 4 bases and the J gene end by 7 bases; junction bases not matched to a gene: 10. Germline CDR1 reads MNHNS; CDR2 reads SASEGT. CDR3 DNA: TGTGCCAGCAGTGTCACCGGGACAGGGAAGGCTGGCTACACCTTC. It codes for CASSVTGTGKAGYTF.

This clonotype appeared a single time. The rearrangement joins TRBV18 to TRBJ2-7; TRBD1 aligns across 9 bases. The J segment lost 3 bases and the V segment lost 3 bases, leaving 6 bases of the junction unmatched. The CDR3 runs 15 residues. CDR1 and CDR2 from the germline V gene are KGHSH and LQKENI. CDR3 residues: CASSPARDRVYEQYF. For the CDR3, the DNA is TGTGCCAGCTCACCGGCCCGGGACAGGGTCTACGAGCAGTACTTC.

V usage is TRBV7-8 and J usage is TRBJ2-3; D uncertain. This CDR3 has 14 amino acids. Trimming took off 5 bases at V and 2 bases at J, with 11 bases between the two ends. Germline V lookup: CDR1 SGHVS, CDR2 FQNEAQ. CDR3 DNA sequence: TGTGCCAGCAGCCGGGCAGAGATCACAGATACGCAGTATTTT. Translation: CASSRAEITDTQYF.

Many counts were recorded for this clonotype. CDR3: CASSLEFGRANVRDEQFF. The CDR3 DNA is TGTGCCAGCAGCTTAGAATTTGGGAGGGCCAATGTGCGCGATGAGCAGTTCTTC. The chain links TRBV11-2 to TRBJ2-1, with 7 bases that match TRBD2. The CDR3 runs 18 residues. Germline assignment: CDR1 SGHAT and CDR2 FQNNGV. V lost 0 bases to trimming and J lost 8 bases; unmatched junction nucleotides: 16.

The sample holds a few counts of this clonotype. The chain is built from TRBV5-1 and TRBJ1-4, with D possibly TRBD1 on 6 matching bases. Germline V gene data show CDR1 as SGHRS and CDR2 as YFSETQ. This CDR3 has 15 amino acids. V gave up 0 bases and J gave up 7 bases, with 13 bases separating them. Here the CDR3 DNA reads TGCGCCAGCAGCTTGGAGGGGGGGTTTGGTGAAAAACTGTTTTTT. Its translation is CASSLEGGFGEKLFF.

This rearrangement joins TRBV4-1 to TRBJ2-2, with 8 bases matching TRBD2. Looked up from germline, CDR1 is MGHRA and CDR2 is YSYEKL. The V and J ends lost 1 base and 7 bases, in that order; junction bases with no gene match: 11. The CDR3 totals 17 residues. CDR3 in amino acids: CASSQGGAGVRDGELFF. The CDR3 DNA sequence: TGCGCCAGCAGCCAAGGGGGAGCGGGAGTGAGGGACGGGGAGCTGTTTTTT.

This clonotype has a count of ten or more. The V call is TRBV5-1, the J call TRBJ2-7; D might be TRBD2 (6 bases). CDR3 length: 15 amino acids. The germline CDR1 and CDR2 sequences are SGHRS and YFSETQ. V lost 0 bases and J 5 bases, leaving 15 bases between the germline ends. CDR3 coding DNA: TGCGCCAGCAGCTTGGAGTTTCGACTAGTTGACGAGCAGTACTTC. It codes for CASSLEFRLVDEQYF.